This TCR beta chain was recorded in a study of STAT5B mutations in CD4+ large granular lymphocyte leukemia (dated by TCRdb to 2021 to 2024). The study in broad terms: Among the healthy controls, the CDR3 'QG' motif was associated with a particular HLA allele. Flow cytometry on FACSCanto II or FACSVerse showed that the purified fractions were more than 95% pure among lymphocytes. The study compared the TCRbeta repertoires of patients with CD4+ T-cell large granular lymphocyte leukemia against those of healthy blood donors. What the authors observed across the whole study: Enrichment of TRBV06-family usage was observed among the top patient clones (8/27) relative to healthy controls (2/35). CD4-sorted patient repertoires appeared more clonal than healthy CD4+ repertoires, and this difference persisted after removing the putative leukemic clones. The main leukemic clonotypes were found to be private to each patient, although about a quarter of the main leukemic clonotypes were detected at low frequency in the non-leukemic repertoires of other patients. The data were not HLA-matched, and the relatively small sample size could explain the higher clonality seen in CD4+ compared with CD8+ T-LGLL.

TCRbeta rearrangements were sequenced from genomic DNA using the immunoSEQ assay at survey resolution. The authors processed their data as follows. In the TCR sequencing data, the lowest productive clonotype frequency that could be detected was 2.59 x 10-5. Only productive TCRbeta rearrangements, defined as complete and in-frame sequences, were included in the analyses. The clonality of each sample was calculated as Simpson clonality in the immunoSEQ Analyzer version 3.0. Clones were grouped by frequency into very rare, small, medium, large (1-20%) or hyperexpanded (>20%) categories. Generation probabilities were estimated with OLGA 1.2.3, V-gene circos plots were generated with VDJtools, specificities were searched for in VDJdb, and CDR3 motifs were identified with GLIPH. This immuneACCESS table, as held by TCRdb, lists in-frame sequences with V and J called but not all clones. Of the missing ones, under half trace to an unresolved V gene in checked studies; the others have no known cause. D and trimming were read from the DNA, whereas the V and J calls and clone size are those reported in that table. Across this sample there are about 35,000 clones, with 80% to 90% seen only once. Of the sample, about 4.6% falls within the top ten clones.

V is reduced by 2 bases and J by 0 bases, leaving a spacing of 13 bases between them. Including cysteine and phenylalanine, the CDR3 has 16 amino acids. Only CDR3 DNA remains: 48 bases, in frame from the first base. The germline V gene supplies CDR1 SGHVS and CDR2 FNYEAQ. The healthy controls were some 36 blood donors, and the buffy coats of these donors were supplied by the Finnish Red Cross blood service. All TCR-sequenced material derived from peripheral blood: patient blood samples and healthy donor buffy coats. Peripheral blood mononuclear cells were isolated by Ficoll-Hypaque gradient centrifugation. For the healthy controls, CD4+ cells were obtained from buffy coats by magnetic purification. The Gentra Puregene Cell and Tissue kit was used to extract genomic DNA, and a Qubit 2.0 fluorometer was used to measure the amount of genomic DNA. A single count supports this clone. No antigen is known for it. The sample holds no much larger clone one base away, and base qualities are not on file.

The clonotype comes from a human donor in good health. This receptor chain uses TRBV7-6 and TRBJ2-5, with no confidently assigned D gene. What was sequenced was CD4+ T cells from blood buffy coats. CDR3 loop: CASSLITSGHQETQYF. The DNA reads TGTGCCAGCAGCTTAATTACGTCCGGACACCAAGAGACCCAGTACTTC.